Below are 14 T cell receptor beta chains sequenced from a single sample in a study of T cells in Graves' hyperthyroidism and ophthalmopathy. RNA transcripts served as the template for amplifying TCR beta CDR3 regions. The TCR CDR3 was amplified in a first-round RT-PCR using the HTBI primer set. Each CDR3 protein gets one entry after TCRdb re-called the multiplex PCR reads with MiXCR. The data contain 300,000 or so distinct CDR3 sequences, approximately 22% of them seen just once; the ten biggest clones take up around 45%. The specimen sequenced was blood. These receptors all come from a woman aged 50 to 60 with Graves' hyperthyroidism.

This clonotype has at least ten counts. The chain links TRBV11-3 to TRBJ1-5; D may be TRBD1 (5 bases). CDR3 size: 18 residues. Per the germline V gene, CDR1 is SGHNT and CDR2 is YENEEA. Trimming removed 0 bases at V and 0 bases at J, with 15 bases between. CDR3 sequence (DNA): TGTGCCAGCAGCTTAGATAAAATTAAGGGGAATAGCAATCAGCCCCAGCATTTT. This gives the protein CASSLDKIKGNSNQPQHF.

This clonotype was found a few times. The rearrangement uses TRBV5-1 and TRBJ2-2; 8 bases are a match to TRBD1. The length of the CDR3 is 15 residues. With V trimmed by 2 bases and J by 3 bases, 3 bases remained unmatched. Germline V gene sequence: CDR1 SGHRS, CDR2 YFSETQ. The CDR3 loop is CASSFATGDTGELFF. Here the CDR3 DNA reads TGCGCCAGCAGCTTCGCGACAGGGGACACCGGGGAGCTGTTTTTT.

A remark on this clonotype: A much larger clone lies a single base off, so this may be a read error. The CDR3 sequence is CASSSLSRDRNAGELFF. The CDR3 region has the DNA TGTGCCAGCAGTTCCCTCTCCCGGGACAGAAACGCCGGGGAGCTGTTTTTT. The rearrangement uses TRBV6-9 and TRBJ2-2; TRBD1 aligns across 7 bases. CDR1 is MNHGY and CDR2 is SVAAGI in the germline V gene. The CDR3 spans 17 residues. V was clipped by 4 bases and J by 6 bases; unmatched bases: 14.

This chain uses TRBV20-1 with TRBJ1-6; D uncertain. The CDR3 is 15 amino acids. The germline V gene encodes CDR1 DFQATT and CDR2 SNEGSKA (reference sequence). The V gene lost 0 bases and the J gene lost 4 bases, with 10 bases spanning the gap. CDR3 sequence reads: CSARDASDYNSPLHF. CDR3 nucleotide sequence: TGCAGTGCTAGAGACGCAAGCGATTATAATTCACCCCTCCACTTT.

This clonotype was observed at least ten times. The CDR3 DNA is TGCGCCAGCAGCTCCCCTAGGACACCGGCACTAGCTTTCTTT. Translating it yields CASSSPRTPALAFF. The chain is built from TRBV5-1 and TRBJ1-1, with a weak D call TRBD1 (5 bases). V was cut by 3 bases and J by 10 bases, with 19 bases left in between. Germline V gene sequence: CDR1 SGHRS, CDR2 YFSETQ. The CDR3 spans 14 residues. Combining the CDR3 with reference TRBV5-1 and TRBJ1-1 gives the whole variable domain KAGVTQTPRYLIKTRGQQVTLSCSPISGHRSVSWYQQTPGQGLQFLFEYFSETQRNKGNFPGRFSGRQFSNSRSEMNVSTLELGDSALYLCASSSPRTPALAFFGQGTRLTVV.

This clonotype was seen repeatedly, ten times or more. CDR3 loop: CASSPRGENTEAFF. The CDR3 DNA follows: TGTGCCAGCTCACCGAGGGGAGAGAACACTGAAGCTTTCTTT. The chain carries TRBV18 and TRBJ1-1; possibly TRBD1 for D (5 bases). The V and J ends lost 3 bases and 1 base respectively, with 9 bases between them. The CDR3 sequence is 14 residues long. In germline, CDR1 is KGHSH, CDR2 LQKENI.

This clonotype was seen many times. The V and J genes are TRBV20-1 and TRBJ2-1; 7 nucleotides align to TRBD2. Per germline, CDR1 DFQATT and CDR2 SNEGSKA (reference sequence). The CDR3 spans 12 residues. The junction had 4 bases not matched to a gene; V was cut back by 1 base and J by 10 bases. CDR3 residues: CSARGPAGEQFF. The CDR3 DNA is TGCAGTGCTAGAGGACCAGCGGGGGAGCAGTTCTTC.

This clonotype was detected many times. This chain uses TRBV24-1 with TRBJ2-6; no reliable D call. Germline V lookup: CDR1 KGHDR, CDR2 SFDVKD. The CDR3 runs 15 residues. V lost 4 bases and J 0 bases, leaving 6 bases between the germline ends. In DNA, the CDR3 is TGTGCCACCAGTGACCCACTCTCTGGGGCCAACGTCCTGACTTTC. Amino acids: CATSDPLSGANVLTF.

This clonotype was detected many times. The chain couples TRBV10-3 to TRBJ1-1; 7 nucleotides match TRBD1. The germline V gene encodes CDR1 ENHRY and CDR2 SYGVKD. After removal of 10 bases from V and 1 base from J, the junction contained 6 bases not matched to a gene. The length of the CDR3 is 13 residues. CDR3 sequence (DNA): TGTGCCACCCAAAGACAGGGGAACACTGAAGCTTTCTTT. This encodes CATQRQGNTEAFF.

This clonotype was seen at least ten times. The chain is built from TRBV6-1 and TRBJ1-4; D uncertain. CDR3 length: 17 amino acids. Germline V lookup: CDR1 MNHNS, CDR2 SASEGT. The ends were cut back, 5 bases at V and 3 bases at J, with 19 bases in the middle. In nucleotides, the CDR3 is TGTGCCAGCAGTTTGAACCATGAGCCCAGAGCTAATGAAAAACTGTTTTTT. Protein product: CASSLNHEPRANEKLFF.

At least ten counts were recorded for this clonotype. The CDR3 sequence is CAISEKGNIQYF. CDR3 DNA: TGTGCCATCAGTGAAAAGGGGAACATTCAGTACTTC. V and J are TRBV10-3 and TRBJ2-4; a possible D gene is TRBD1 (5 bases). Germline V gene lookup returns CDR1 ENHRY and CDR2 SYGVKD. V was trimmed by 3 bases and J by 7 bases, leaving 7 bases between them. The CDR3 runs to 12 residues.

This clonotype was picked up many times. The chain combines TRBV28 with TRBJ2-7, with TRBD1 matching 8 bases. The germline gives CDR1 MDHEN, CDR2 SYDVKM. The CDR3 extends over 13 amino acids. V was clipped by 7 bases and J by 3 bases; unmatched bases: 5. The CDR3 loop is CASTKDRDYEQYF. The CDR3 DNA is TGTGCCAGCACCAAGGACAGGGACTACGAGCAGTACTTC.

This clonotype was recorded many times. V and J are TRBV4-2 and TRBJ2-5, with TRBD2 as a possible D gene (6 bases). Germline V gives CDR1 LGHNA, CDR2 YNFKEQ. CDR3 size: 17 residues. V gave up 1 base and J gave up 5 bases, with 20 bases separating them. The CDR3 reads CASSQGHGGSSVETQYF. The CDR3 region has the DNA TGTGCCAGCAGCCAAGGGCACGGGGGAAGTAGCGTGGAGACCCAGTACTTC.

On this clonotype: With a much larger clone just one base away, this may be a read error. The chain links TRBV2 to TRBJ2-7; no definite D call. Germline assignment: CDR1 SNHLY and CDR2 FYNNEI. Trimming cost V 5 bases and J 1 base, with 6 bases left between them. The CDR3 is 12 amino acids. The CDR3 is CASSLMSYEQYF. CDR3 coding DNA: TGTGCCAGCAGTTTGATGTCCTACGAGCAGTACTTC. Full variable domain (outside the CDR3, taken from reference TRBV2 and TRBJ2-7): EPEVTQTPSHQVTQMGQEVILRCVPISNHLYFYWYRQILGQKVEFLVSFYNNEISEKSEIFDDQFSVERPDGSNFTLKIRSTKLEDSAMYFCASSLMSYEQYFGPGTRLTVT.